The entry below describes one T cell receptor (beta chain). This may be a read error, as it is one base from a much larger clone. The sample comes from a study of human T cells and chemical hapten exposure. About the study: All patients underwent weekly scalp dosing with diphenylcyclopropenone for the full roughly 25-week study.

The sample's time point: patch test 3, about 24 weeks after DPC sensitization. Treatment given: therapeutic diphenylcyclopropenone sensitization with weekly scalp DPC. The germline gives CDR1 SGHVS, CDR2 FNYEAQ. J was trimmed by 4 bases and V by 0 bases; bases with no gene match: 7. The CDR3 consists of 17 residues. TCRdb used MiXCR to reprocess the RACE reads, holding one entry per CDR3 protein. The sample lists some 60,000 distinct CDR3 sequences, about an eighth occurring once. The chain is built from TRBV7-6 and TRBJ2-2, with 8 bases identical to TRBD2. The sample was whole blood, taken in connection with sensitization to the hapten diphenylcyclopropenone (DPC). This receptor was identified in a man aged 30 to 45 with alopecia areata. Some clones in this sample may be carry-over from other donors' samples. In nucleotides, the CDR3 is TGTGCCAGCAGCTTAGCCGGCGGGAGGTTCTTCACCGGGGAGCTGTTTTTT. This sequence encodes CASSLAGGRFFTGELFF.